These 17 T cell receptor beta chains came from one sample sequenced in a study of blood T cell repertoires in COVID-19 (dated by TCRdb to about 2020). Libraries were built with the immunoSEQ multiplex PCR assay. Sourced from immuneACCESS, this table was stored by TCRdb with only in-frame sequences that have V and J called. A share of the clones is absent; for the studies checked, an unresolved V gene accounts for under half, and the remainder has no known explanation. The sample includes about 280,000 clones, with 65% to 90% observed a single time. In total, the top ten clones hold 4.5% to 6% of the sample. What was sequenced was peripheral blood. These receptors all stem from a man between 45 and 60 years old with active or convalescent COVID-19.

The chain uses TRBV4-3 and TRBJ2-2; no clear D. This CDR3 is 16 amino acids long. Per the germline V gene, CDR1 is LGHNA and CDR2 is YSLEER. The V end was cut by 0 bases, the J end by 3 bases, with 11 bases between. The CDR3 DNA is TGCGCCAGCAGCCAAGAGAGGAGACTTGACACCGGGGAGCTGTTTTTT. As protein: CASSQERRLDTGELFF.

The chain couples TRBV14 to TRBJ2-1; tentatively, D is TRBD2 (6 bases). Per the germline V gene, CDR1 is SGHDN and CDR2 is FVKESK. The CDR3 has 16 amino acids. The ends were cut back, 4 bases at V and 7 bases at J, with 20 bases in the middle. CDR3 residues: CASSLLRLGGKNEQFF. The CDR3 bases are TGTGCCAGCAGCCTCCTGAGGTTGGGGGGTAAGAATGAGCAGTTCTTC.

The rearrangement joins TRBV28 to TRBJ1-2; maybe TRBD1 (5 bases). Germline loops: CDR1 MDHEN, CDR2 SYDVKM. This CDR3 spans 11 amino acids. Trimming took off 7 bases at V and 8 bases at J, with 11 bases between the two ends. The chain's CDR3 is CASTPGLGYTF. The CDR3, as DNA: TGTGCCAGCACCCCAGGGTTGGGCTACACCTTC.

V gene TRBV7-8 combines with J gene TRBJ2-1; no firm D call. This CDR3 spans 13 amino acids. Looked up from germline, CDR1 is SGHVS and CDR2 is FQNEAQ. The V and J ends lost 5 bases and 7 bases respectively, with 12 bases between them. The CDR3 sequence is CASSPHYRNEQFF. The DNA for the CDR3 is TGTGCCAGCAGCCCTCATTACAGAAATGAGCAGTTCTTC.

The chain has TRBV21-1 and TRBJ2-2; no DNA check was done on the table's D call, TRBD2. TRBV21-1 is tagged as a pseudogene. CDR3 length: 18 residues. The CDR3 reads CASSSRRAGAERAGELFF. CDR3 nucleotide sequence: TGTGCCAGCTCCTCAAGGAGAGCGGGAGCGGAAAGGGCCGGGGAGCTGTTTTTT.

The chain carries TRBV18 and TRBJ1-1; possible D gene TRBD1, 5 bases. V was cut by 6 bases and J by 8 bases, with 13 bases left in between. The V gene's germline CDR1 is KGHSH and CDR2 LQKENI. The CDR3 has 12 amino acids. This chain's CDR3 is CASSLLQGEAFF. Here the CDR3 DNA reads TGTGCCAGCTCCCTCTTGCAGGGAGAAGCTTTCTTT.

The rearrangement uses TRBV28 and TRBJ1-6; D gene unclear. Per germline, CDR1 MDHEN and CDR2 SYDVKM. Trimming stripped 4 bases from V and 12 bases from J, with 13 bases between. This CDR3 contains 13 residues. The DNA for the CDR3 is TGTGCCAGCAGTTCAACGGGGTGGGGACCCCTCCACTTT. Amino acids: CASSSTGWGPLHF. Full variable domain (missing parts from reference TRBV28 and TRBJ1-6): DVKVTQSSRYLVKRTGEKVFLECVQDMDHENMFWYRQDPGLGLRLIYFSYDVKMKEKGDIPEGYSVSREKKERFSLILESASTNQTSMYLCASSSTGWGPLHFGNGTRLTVT.

The chain joins TRBV9 to TRBJ2-1, with 9 bases lining up with TRBD1. Trimming cost V 0 bases and J 2 bases; bases outside gene matches: 6. There are 17 residues in the CDR3. Per germline, CDR1 SGDLS and CDR2 YYNGEE. Here the CDR3 reads CASSVDLTGGPYNEQFF. The CDR3 DNA sequence: TGTGCCAGCAGCGTAGACCTTACAGGGGGCCCCTACAATGAGCAGTTCTTC.

The table lists this clone with a few counts. The chain recombines TRBV28 with TRBJ1-1, with a weak D call TRBD1 (5 bases). V lost 3 bases and J 1 base, leaving 15 bases between the germline ends. The CDR3 length is 16 residues. Per the germline V gene, CDR1 is MDHEN and CDR2 is SYDVKM. The CDR3 is CASSLDMSLRNTEAFF. In nucleotides, the CDR3 is TGTGCCAGCAGTTTGGACATGTCGTTGAGGAACACTGAAGCTTTCTTT.

The CDR3 protein is CASSWGDRGTFF. DNA for the CDR3: TGTGCCAGCAGCTGGGGGGACAGGGGGACTTTCTTT. J is TRBJ1-1 and V is TRBV12-3 or TRBV12-4; 11 nucleotides match TRBD1. This CDR3 spans 12 amino acids. V gave up 6 bases and J gave up 12 bases; unmatched junction bases: 6.

The table lists this clone with a few counts. J is TRBJ1-1 and V is TRBV24-1, with D maybe TRBD1 (6 bases). V lost 10 bases, J lost 11 bases, and 22 bases lay in between. CDR3 length equals 13 residues. Germline CDR1 is KGHDR and CDR2 is SFDVKD. As DNA, the CDR3 is TGTGCCACTTTACCGGGACAATCTGTATGGGCTTTCTTT. Encoded protein: CATLPGQSVWAFF.

The rearrangement links TRBV15 to TRBJ1-2, with D perhaps TRBD1 (5 bases). V was cut by 0 bases and J by 4 bases, with 12 bases left in between. Per germline, CDR1 LNHNV and CDR2 YYDKDF (reference sequence). The CDR3 covers 15 residues. For the CDR3, the DNA is TGTGCCACCAGCAGAGATCGGGGGGTCGGCTATGGCTACACCTTC. Its protein is CATSRDRGVGYGYTF.

About this clone: At one boundary the junction diverges from the germline segment, which might be a read error. The chain joins TRBV12-5 to TRBJ1-5, with D perhaps matching TRBD1 (6 bases). This CDR3 is 14 amino acids long. The V gene's germline CDR1 is LGHNT and CDR2 FRNRAP. The CDR3 region has the DNA TGTGCTAGTTCCCTGACAGGTAGCGATCAGCCCCAGCATTTT. It yields the protein CASSLTGSDQPQHF.

The CDR3 DNA is TGCGTCGCGCAAGAGAGGACTGAAGCTTTCTTT. Translating it yields CVAQERTEAFF. The rearrangement joins TRBV29-1 to TRBJ1-1; D gene ambiguous. This CDR3 spans 11 amino acids. The germline V gene has CDR1 SQVTM and CDR2 ANQGSEA.

This chain links TRBV7-3 with TRBJ2-1; TRBD2 matches at 8 bases. Germline CDR1 SGHTA, CDR2 FQGTGA. J lost 10 bases, V lost 2 bases, and 10 bases had no gene match. The CDR3 has 15 residues. The CDR3 nucleotides are TGTGCCAGCAGCTTAGGGGGACTAGGGCATGGCGAGCAGTTCTTC. Translated, it gives CASSLGGLGHGEQFF.

The chain combines TRBV4-2 with TRBJ1-2, with a tentative D call TRBD1 (6 bases). Trimming pared 0 bases from V and 4 bases from J, leaving 18 bases between. This CDR3 has 17 amino acids. CDR1 LGHNA and CDR2 YNFKEQ come from the germline V gene. CDR3 protein: CASSQDRGTPTFYGYTF. CDR3 bases: TGTGCCAGCAGCCAAGATCGAGGGACACCTACCTTCTATGGCTACACCTTC.

This chain uses TRBV5-1 with TRBJ2-7, with D possibly TRBD2 on 5 matching bases. CDR3 size: 14 residues. V was trimmed by 2 bases and J by 7 bases, leaving 16 bases between them. Germline V gene lookup returns CDR1 SGHRS and CDR2 YFSETQ. In DNA form, the CDR3 reads TGCGCCAGCAGCTTATCAGCGACCCCGGGGGAGCAGTACTTC. It yields the protein CASSLSATPGEQYF.